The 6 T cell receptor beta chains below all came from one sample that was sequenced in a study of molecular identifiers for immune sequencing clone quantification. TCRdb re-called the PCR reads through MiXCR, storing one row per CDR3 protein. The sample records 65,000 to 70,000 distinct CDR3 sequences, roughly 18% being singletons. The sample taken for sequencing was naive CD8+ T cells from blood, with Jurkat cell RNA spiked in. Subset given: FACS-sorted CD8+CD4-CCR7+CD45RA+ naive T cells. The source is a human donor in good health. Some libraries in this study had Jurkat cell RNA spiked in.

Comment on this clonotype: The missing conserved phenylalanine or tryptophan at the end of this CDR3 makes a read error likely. The CDR3 DNA reads as TGTGCCAGCAGCTCCTTGGGAAGCTATGGCTACACCTCC. It is translated as CASSSLGSYGYTS. The chain couples TRBV7-9 to TRBJ1-2; no clear D. The CDR3 length is 13 residues. V gave up 4 bases and J gave up 4 bases, with 10 bases separating them. In germline, CDR1 is SEHNR, CDR2 FQNEAQ (reference sequence).

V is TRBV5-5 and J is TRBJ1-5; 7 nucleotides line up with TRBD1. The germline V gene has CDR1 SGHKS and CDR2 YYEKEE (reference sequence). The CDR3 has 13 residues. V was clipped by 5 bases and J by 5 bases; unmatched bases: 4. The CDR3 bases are TGTGCCAGCAGAGGGACAGTTTATCAGCCCCAGCATTTT. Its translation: CASRGTVYQPQHF.

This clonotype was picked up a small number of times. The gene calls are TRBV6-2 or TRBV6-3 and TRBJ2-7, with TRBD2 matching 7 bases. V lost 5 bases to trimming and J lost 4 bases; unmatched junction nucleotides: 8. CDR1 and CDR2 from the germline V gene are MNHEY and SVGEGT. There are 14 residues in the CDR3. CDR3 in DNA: TGTGCCAGCAGTCCCACTAGCGATCGGTACGAGCAGTACTTC. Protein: CASSPTSDRYEQYF.

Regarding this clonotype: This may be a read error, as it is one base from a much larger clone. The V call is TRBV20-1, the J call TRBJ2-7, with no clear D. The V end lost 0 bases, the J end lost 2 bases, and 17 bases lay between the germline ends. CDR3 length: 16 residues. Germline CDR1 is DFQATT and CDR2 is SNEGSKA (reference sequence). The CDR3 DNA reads TGCAGTGCTAGAGATCCCACTAACCGAATACCCTACGAGCAGTACTTC. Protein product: CSARDPTNRIPYEQYF.

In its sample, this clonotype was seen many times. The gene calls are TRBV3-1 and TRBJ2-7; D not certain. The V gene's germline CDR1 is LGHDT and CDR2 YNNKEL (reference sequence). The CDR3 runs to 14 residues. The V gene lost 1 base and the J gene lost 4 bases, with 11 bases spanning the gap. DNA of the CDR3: TGTGCCAGCAGCCAAGTCTCTACAACATACGAGCAGTACTTC. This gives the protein CASSQVSTTYEQYF.

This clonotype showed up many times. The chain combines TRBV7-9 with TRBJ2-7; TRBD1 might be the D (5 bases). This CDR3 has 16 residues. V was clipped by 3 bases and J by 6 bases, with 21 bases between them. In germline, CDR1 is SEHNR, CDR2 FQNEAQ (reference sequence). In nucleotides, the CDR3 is TGTGCCAGCAGCTTCCAGGGCGGCAGGGTCGATTCCGAGCAGTACTTC. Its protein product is CASSFQGGRVDSEQYF.